The subject of this entry is one T cell receptor (beta chain). Its target antigen remains unknown. Within one base of it there is no much larger clone, and no base qualities were kept. Libraries were constructed by the immunoSEQ multiplex PCR assay. Drawn from immuneACCESS, this table holds only the in-frame rearrangements with V and J called that TCRdb kept. Clones are partly lost; checked studies trace under half to an unresolved V gene and leave the rest unexplained. The sample records 65,000 to 80,000 clones, 85% to 95% of which are singletons. The top ten hold approximately 0.26% of the sample. According to the germline V gene (reference sequence), CDR1 reads DFQATT and CDR2 reads SNEGSKA. Taken from cysteine to phenylalanine, the CDR3 has 10 residues. Kept here is only the CDR3 DNA, which spans 30 bases and is read in frame from base 1. At the junction V is shortened by 4 bases and J by 3 bases, with 3 bases in between.

These data come from a study of technical replicates of blood from several donors (dated by TCRdb to 2017 to 2019). In this chain, TRBV20-1 is recombined with TRBJ2-5, with no confidently assigned D gene. What was sequenced was T cells isolated from PBMCs. The source of this sequence is a human donor in good health. The CDR3 in this case is CSATEETQYF. The DNA sequence is given as TGCAGTGCTACAGAAGAGACCCAGTACTTC.